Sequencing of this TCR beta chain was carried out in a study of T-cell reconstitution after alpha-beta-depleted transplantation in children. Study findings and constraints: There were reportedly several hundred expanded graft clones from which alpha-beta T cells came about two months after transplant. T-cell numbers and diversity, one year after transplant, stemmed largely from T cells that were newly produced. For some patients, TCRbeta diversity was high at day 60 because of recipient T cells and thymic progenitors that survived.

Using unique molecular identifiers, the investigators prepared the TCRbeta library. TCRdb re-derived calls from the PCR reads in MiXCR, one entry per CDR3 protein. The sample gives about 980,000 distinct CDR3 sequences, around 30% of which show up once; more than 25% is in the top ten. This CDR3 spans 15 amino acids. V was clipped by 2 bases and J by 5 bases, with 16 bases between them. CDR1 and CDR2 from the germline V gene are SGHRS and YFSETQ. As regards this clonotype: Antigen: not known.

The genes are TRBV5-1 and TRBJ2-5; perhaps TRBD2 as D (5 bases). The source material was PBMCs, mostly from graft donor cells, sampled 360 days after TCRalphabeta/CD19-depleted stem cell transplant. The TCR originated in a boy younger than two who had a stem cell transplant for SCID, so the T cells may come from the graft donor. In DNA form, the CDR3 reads TGCGCCAGCAGCTTTGGAGGACTTAGCCTGGAGACCCAGTACTTC. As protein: CASSFGGLSLETQYF.